The entry below describes one T cell receptor (beta chain). The antigen is unknown. The sample originates from a study of graft-versus-host responses after intestinal transplantation. Study as a whole: Anti-thymocyte globulin induction preceded roughly 3 years of tacrolimus and steroid maintenance in all recipients.

The germline V gene encodes CDR1 SGHAT and CDR2 FQNNGV. This CDR3 has 16 amino acids. Trimming cost V 5 bases and J 4 bases, with 17 bases left between them. Some clones are missing from TCRdb's copy, which holds only in-frame ones; the method was immunoSEQ multiplex PCR. The table shows about 97,000 clones, with 85% to 95% occurring only once. Whole-study results and caveats: GvH clones turned up in recipient marrow; some had shown up first in ileum or blood. Graft-donor T cell macrochimerism in patients accompanied high graft-versus-host to host-versus-graft clonal ratios in allografts.

This chain connects TRBV11-2 to TRBJ2-2, with D possibly TRBD2 on 7 matching bases. Material: unstimulated CD8+ T cells sorted from spleen or lymph node cells, obtained before transplant. The clonotype originates from a human donor who was the organ donor for an intestinal transplant. The CDR3 nucleotides read TGTGCCAGCAGCCTGACGAGGGGGGGCGGCACCGGGGAGCTGTTTTTT. Amino acid sequence: CASSLTRGGGTGELFF.